One TCR beta chain is described in this entry. What it recognizes is unknown. This sample is part of a study of beta chain features in type 1 diabetes. The study reverse transcribed the entire isolated RNA, so it sequenced expressed TCRB transcripts. The assay was immunoSEQ multiplex PCR, and TCRdb's table has in-frame clones only and misses some. The table includes under 850,000 clones, over 10% detected once. Overall study results and limits: Significant though moderate, a shortening of TCRB CDR3s appeared in all four CD4+ subsets of Type 1 diabetes patients.

V lost 0 bases to trimming and J lost 2 bases; unmatched junction nucleotides: 3. The germline V gene has CDR1 SGHNT and CDR2 YYREEE (reference sequence). The CDR3 runs to 15 residues. The receptor was derived from a man younger than 35 with type 1 diabetes. This rearrangement joins TRBV5-4 to TRBJ2-3, with TRBD1 identical over 7 bases. The sequenced material came from naive CD4+ T cells from blood. The CDR3 coding sequence is TGTGCCAGCAGCTTGGGGGACAGATACACAGATACGCAGTATTTT. Translating it yields CASSLGDRYTDTQYF.